This T cell receptor beta chain comes out of a study of blood T cell repertoires in COVID-19. Study summary: Whether acute or convalescent, the COVID-19 samples came from the United States, Italy and Spain. T cells, B-cell-depleted T cells, or PBMCs provided the cDNA or gDNA that served as material.

The CDR3 is 14 amino acids. Per the germline V gene, CDR1 is LNHDA and CDR2 is SQIVND (reference sequence). Trimming at V came to 7 bases and at J to 3 bases, leaving 9 bases not matched to a gene. Per the authors' pipeline: Quantification of nucleated cells was approximated via reference gene primer amplification. The protocol was immunoSEQ multiplex PCR, while the TCRdb copy is restricted to in-frame clones and leaves out a portion. D and trimming come from the DNA, and the V and J calls and clone size come from that table. The sample includes roughly 200,000 clones, roughly four fifths seen only once; the top ten take 1.5% to 1.9%.

The chain employs TRBV19 and TRBJ2-7; 7 bases align to TRBD2. This clonotype was obtained from a human donor in a cohort sampled during active COVID-19. Source material: peripheral blood. The CDR3 spells CASMVKAGLYEQYF. The CDR3 coding sequence is TGTGCCAGTATGGTTAAAGCGGGGCTCTACGAGCAGTACTTC.